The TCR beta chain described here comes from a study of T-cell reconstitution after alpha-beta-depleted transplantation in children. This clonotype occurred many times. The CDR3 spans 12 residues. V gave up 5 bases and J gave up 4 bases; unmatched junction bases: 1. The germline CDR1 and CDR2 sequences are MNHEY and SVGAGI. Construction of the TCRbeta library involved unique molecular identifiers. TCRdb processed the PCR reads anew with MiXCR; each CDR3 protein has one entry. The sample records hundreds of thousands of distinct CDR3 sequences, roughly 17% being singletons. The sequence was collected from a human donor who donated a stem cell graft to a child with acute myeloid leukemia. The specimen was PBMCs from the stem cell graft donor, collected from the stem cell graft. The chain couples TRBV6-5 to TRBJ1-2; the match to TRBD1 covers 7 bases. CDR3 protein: CASSRTGYGYTF. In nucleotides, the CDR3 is TGTGCCAGCAGTAGGACAGGCTATGGCTACACCTTC.